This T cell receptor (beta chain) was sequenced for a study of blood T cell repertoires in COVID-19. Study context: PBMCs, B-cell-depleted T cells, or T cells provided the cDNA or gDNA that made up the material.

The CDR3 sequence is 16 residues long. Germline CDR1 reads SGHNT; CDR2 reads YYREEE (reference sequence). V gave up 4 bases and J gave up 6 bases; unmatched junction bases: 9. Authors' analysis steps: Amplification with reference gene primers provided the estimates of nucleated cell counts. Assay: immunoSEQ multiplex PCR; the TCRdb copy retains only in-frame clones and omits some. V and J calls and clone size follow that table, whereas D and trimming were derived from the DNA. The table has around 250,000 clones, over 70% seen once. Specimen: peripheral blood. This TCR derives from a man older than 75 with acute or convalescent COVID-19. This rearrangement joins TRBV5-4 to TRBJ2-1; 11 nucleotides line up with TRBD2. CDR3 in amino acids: CASSQLAGAHGNEQFF. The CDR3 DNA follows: TGTGCCAGCAGCCAACTAGCGGGAGCTCACGGCAATGAGCAGTTCTTC.